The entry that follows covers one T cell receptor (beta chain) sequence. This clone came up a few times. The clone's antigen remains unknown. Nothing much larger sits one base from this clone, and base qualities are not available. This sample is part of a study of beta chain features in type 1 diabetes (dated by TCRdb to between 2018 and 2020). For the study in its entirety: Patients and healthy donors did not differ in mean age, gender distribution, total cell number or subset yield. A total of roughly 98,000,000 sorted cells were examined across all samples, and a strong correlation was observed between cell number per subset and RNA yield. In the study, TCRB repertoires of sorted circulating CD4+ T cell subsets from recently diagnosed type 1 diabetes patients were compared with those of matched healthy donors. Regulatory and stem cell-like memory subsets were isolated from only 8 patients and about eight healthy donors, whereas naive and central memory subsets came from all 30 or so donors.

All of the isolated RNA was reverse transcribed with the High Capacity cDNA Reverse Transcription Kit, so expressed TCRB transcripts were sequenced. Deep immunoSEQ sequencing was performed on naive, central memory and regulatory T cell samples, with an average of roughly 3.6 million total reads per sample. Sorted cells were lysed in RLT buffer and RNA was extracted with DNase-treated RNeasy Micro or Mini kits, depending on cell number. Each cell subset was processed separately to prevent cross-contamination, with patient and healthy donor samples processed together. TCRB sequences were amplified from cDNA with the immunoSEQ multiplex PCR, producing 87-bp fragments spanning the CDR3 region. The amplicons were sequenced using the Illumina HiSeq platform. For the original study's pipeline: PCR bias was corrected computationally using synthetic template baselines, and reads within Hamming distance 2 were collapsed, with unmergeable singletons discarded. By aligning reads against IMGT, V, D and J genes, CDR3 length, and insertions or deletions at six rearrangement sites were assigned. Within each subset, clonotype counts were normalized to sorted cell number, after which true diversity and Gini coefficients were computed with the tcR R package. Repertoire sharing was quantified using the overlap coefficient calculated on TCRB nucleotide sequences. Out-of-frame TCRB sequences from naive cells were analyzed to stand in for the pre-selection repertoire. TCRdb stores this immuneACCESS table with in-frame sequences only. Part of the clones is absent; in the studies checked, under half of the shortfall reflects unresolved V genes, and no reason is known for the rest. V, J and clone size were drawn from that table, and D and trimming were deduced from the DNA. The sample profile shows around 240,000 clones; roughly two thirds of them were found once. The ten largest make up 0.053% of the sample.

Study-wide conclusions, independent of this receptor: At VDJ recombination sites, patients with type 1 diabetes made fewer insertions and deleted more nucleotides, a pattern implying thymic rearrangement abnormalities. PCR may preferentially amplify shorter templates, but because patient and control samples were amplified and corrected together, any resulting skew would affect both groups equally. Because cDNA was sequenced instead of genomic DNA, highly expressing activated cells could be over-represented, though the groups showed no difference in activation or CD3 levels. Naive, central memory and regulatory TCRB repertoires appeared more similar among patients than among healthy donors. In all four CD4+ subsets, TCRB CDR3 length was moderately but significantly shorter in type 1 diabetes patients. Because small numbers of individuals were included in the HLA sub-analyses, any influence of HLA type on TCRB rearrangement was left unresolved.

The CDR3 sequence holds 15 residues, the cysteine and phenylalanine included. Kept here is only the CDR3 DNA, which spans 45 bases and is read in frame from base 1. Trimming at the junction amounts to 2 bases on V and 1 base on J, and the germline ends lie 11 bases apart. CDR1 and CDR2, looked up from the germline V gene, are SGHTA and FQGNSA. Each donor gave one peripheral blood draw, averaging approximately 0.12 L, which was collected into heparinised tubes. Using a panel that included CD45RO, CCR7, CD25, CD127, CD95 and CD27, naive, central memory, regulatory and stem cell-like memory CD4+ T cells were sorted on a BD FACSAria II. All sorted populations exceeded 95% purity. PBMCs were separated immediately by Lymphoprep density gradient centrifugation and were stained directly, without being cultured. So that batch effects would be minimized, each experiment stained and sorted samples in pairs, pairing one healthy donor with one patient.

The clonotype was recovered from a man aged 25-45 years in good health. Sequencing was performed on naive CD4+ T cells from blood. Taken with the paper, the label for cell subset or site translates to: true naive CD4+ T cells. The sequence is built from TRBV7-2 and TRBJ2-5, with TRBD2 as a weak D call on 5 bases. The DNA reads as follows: TGTGCCAGCAGCTTACGAGGGCGGCGCCAAGAGACCCAGTACTTC. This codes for CASSLRGRRQETQYF.